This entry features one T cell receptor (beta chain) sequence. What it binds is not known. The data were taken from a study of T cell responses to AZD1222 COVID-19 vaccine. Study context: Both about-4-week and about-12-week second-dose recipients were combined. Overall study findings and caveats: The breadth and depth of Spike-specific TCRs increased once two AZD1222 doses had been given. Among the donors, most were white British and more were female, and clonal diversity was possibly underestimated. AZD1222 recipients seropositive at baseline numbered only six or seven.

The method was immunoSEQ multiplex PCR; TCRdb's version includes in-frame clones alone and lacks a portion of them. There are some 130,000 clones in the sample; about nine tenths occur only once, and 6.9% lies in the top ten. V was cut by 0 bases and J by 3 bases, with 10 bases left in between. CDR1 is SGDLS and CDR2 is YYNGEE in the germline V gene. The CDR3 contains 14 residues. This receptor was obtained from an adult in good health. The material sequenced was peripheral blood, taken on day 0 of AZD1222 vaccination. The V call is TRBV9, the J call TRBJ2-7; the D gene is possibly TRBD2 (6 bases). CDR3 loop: CASSVEGTGYEQYF. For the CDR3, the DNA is TGTGCCAGCAGCGTAGAGGGGACTGGCTACGAGCAGTACTTC.